These T cell receptor beta chains were read from a single sample in a study of blood T cell repertoires in COVID-19. Measured with immunoSEQ multiplex PCR; TCRdb has only the in-frame clones, and not every one. The data hold some 200,000 clones, with roughly nine tenths observed a single time. The specimen was peripheral blood. The receptors originated from a woman aged 60 to 75 with COVID-19, enrolled during active disease. Each CDR3 is given with its conserved first and last residue. The D gene is left open where the match is weak. For some rows the clone size is stated as once, few or many, or as a class when expanded; others skip it.

J gene,V gene,clone size,D gene,CDR3 protein,CDR3 DNA
TRBJ1-5,TRBV9,-,-,CASSLQGNSNQPQHF,TGTGCCAGCAGCCTTCAGGGGAATAGCAATCAGCCCCAGCATTTT
TRBJ1-2,TRBV6-5,-,-,CASSFGPYNYGYTF,TGTGCCAGCAGTTTTGGGCCCTATAACTATGGCTACACCTTC
TRBJ1-6,TRBV7-9,-,-,CASSRLLTPNNSPLHF,TGTGCCAGCAGCCGTCTCCTGACACCGAATAATTCACCCCTCCACTTT
TRBJ2-5,TRBV19,-,TRBD1,CASSIEGTGGLKETQYF,TGTGCCAGTAGTATAGAGGGGACAGGGGGCCTTAAGGAGACCCAGTACTTC
TRBJ1-1,TRBV9,-,-,CASSMGGRNTEAFF,TGTGCCAGCAGCATGGGGGGAAGGAACACTGAAGCTTTCTTT
TRBJ2-2,TRBV28,-,-,CASRIPRGAGELFF,TGTGCCAGCAGAATCCCCAGGGGAGCCGGGGAGCTGTTTTTT
TRBJ1-5,TRBV24-1,-,TRBD1,CATSDPGQGDNQPQHF,TGTGCCACCAGTGACCCGGGACAGGGAGACAATCAGCCCCAGCATTTT
TRBJ2-1,TRBV5-1,-,TRBD2,CASRSGRVTNEQFF,TGCGCCAGCCGCAGCGGGAGAGTAACGAATGAGCAGTTCTTC
TRBJ1-1,TRBV12-3/TRBV12-4,-,-,CASSFRQNTEAFF,TGTGCCAGCAGTTTCCGACAGAACACTGAAGCTTTCTTT
TRBJ2-3,TRBV4-3,-,-,CASSQSAGSTDTQYF,TGCGCCAGCAGCCAGAGTGCGGGGAGCACAGATACGCAGTATTTT
TRBJ1-2,TRBV14,-,-,CASSRTGFEIYGYTF,TGTGCCAGCAGCCGAACGGGATTCGAAATTTATGGCTACACCTTC
TRBJ2-1,TRBV19,-,TRBD2,CASNNAGGPYNEQFF,TGTGCCAGTAACAATGCGGGAGGGCCCTACAATGAGCAGTTCTTC
TRBJ2-7,TRBV4-1,-,-,CASSQDRSRGVHEQYF,TGCGCCAGCAGCCAAGATCGGAGCAGGGGGGTACACGAGCAGTACTTC
TRBJ1-1,TRBV5-1,-,TRBD1,CASSLKGGDLEAFF,TGCGCCAGCAGCTTGAAAGGGGGCGATCTAGAAGCTTTCTTT
TRBJ1-5,TRBV2,few,TRBD1,CASSDTGQGRISQPQHF,TGTGCCAGCAGTGATACGGGACAGGGGCGGATAAGTCAGCCCCAGCATTTT
TRBJ2-5,TRBV27,-,TRBD2,CASSLGTSGVLYRETQYF,TGTGCCAGCAGTTTAGGGACTAGCGGGGTCCTCTATCGGGAGACCCAGTACTTC
TRBJ1-1,TRBV3-1/TRBV3-2,-,-,CASSQARVDGAEAFF,TGTGCCAGCAGCCAAGCCAGGGTGGATGGGGCTGAAGCTTTCTTT
TRBJ2-1,TRBV7-9,-,-,CASSSSTSEQFF,TGTGCCAGCAGCTCCTCCACTAGTGAGCAGTTCTTC
TRBJ1-2,TRBV27,-,-,CASSLSGGRKGYTF,TGTGCCAGCAGTTTGTCCGGGGGGCGAAAGGGCTACACCTTC
TRBJ2-7,TRBV5-4,-,TRBD2,CASSWAGLGSYEQYF,TGTGCCAGCAGCTGGGCGGGACTAGGGTCCTACGAGCAGTACTTC